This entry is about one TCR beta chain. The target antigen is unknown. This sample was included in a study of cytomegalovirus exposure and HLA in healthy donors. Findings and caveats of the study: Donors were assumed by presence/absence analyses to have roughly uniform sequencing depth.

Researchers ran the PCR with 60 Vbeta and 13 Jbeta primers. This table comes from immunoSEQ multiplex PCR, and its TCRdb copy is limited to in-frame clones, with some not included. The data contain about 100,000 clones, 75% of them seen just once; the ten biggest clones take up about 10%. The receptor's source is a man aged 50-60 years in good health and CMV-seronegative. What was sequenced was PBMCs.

CDR3 in DNA: TGTGCCAGCAAAACAGGGGCCCATCAGCCCCAGCATTTT. Translation: CASKTGAHQPQHF. The chain recombines TRBV6-1 with TRBJ1-5; 7 bases are a match to TRBD1. The junction had 5 bases not matched to a gene; V was cut back by 7 bases and J by 5 bases. CDR1 is MNHNS, CDR2 SASEGT, per germline. The CDR3 consists of 13 residues.